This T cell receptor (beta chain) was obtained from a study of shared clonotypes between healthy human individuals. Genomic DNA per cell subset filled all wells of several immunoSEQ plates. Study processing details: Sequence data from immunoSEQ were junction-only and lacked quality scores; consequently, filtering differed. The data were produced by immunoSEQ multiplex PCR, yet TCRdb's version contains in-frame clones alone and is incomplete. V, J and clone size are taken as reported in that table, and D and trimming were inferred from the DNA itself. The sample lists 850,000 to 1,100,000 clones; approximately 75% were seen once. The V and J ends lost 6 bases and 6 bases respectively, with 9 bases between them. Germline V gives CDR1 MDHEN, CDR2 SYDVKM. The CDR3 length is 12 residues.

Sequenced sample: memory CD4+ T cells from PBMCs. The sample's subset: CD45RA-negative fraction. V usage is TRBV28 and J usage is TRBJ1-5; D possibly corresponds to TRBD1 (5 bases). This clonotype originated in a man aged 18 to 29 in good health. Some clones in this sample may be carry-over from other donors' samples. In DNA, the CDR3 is TGTGCCAGCAGGTTACAGGCTCAGCCCCAGCATTTT. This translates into CASRLQAQPQHF.